The 27 T cell receptor beta chains listed next were all sequenced from one sample in a study of blood T cell repertoires in COVID-19. Sequencing used immunoSEQ multiplex PCR; TCRdb keeps in-frame clones, though not all of them. In the table there are some 99,000 clones, roughly nine tenths of which are singletons. Sample: peripheral blood. These receptors were collected from a man aged 65 to 79 with acute or convalescent COVID-19.

This sequence joins TRBV10-3 and TRBJ2-5; 9 nucleotides match TRBD1. Per germline, CDR1 ENHRY and CDR2 SYGVKD. Trimming took 3 bases from V and 4 from J; bases not matched to a gene: 9. The CDR3 totals 16 residues. CDR3 sequence reads: CAISENKGQGGETQYF. CDR3 DNA: TGTGCCATCAGTGAAAACAAGGGACAGGGAGGAGAGACCCAGTACTTC.

The chain employs TRBV6-5 and TRBJ1-2; TRBD1 matches 9 bases. The CDR3 covers 13 residues. Germline CDR1 MNHEY, CDR2 SVGAGI. Unmatched junction bases numbered 8, after V lost 7 bases and J lost 8 bases. CDR3 sequence (DNA): TGTGCCAGCACCCCGGGACAGGGTCGGGGCTACACCTTC. Translating gives CASTPGQGRGYTF.

The chain recombines TRBV19 with TRBJ1-1, with D perhaps matching TRBD1 (6 bases). The CDR3 spans 14 residues. V shed 7 bases and J shed 1 base, with 13 bases lying between them. Germline V CDR1 and CDR2: LNHDA, SQIVND (reference sequence). CDR3 in DNA: TGTGCCAGTACCCCTGGACAGTCGAACACTGAAGCTTTCTTT. It is translated as CASTPGQSNTEAFF. Full variable domain (remainder filled in from reference TRBV19 and TRBJ1-1): DGGITQSPKYLFRKEGQNVTLSCEQNLNHDAMYWYRQDPGQGLRLIYYSQIVNDFQKGDIAEGYSVSREKKESFPLTVTSAQKNPTAFYLCASTPGQSNTEAFFGQGTRLTVV.

V gene TRBV29-1 combines with J gene TRBJ2-3, with TRBD1 matching over 7 bases. The ends lost 7 bases at V and 0 bases at J; junction bases unmatched: 4. Germline values: CDR1 SQVTM, CDR2 ANQGSEA. CDR3 size: 13 residues. CDR3 sequence (DNA): TGCAGCGCCCAGGGACAGAGCACAGATACGCAGTATTTT. It encodes CSAQGQSTDTQYF.

The gene calls are TRBV6-6 and TRBJ1-6, with 7 bases lining up with TRBD1. Germline CDR1 is MNHNY and CDR2 is SVGAGI (reference sequence). The CDR3 contains 14 residues. V lost 7 bases to trimming and J lost 7 bases; unmatched junction nucleotides: 7. Here the CDR3 DNA reads TGTGCCAGCAAGGATCAGGGGGGAAATTCACCCCTCCACTTT. Encoded protein: CASKDQGGNSPLHF.

V gene TRBV27 combines with J gene TRBJ1-4; D is perhaps TRBD1 (6 bases). Per the germline V gene, CDR1 is MNHEY and CDR2 is SMNVEV (reference sequence). V was clipped by 5 bases and J by 8 bases, with 15 bases between them. This CDR3 has 14 amino acids. The CDR3 sequence: CASSKQGRGEKLFF. Here the CDR3 DNA reads TGTGCCAGCAGTAAACAGGGCCGAGGGGAAAAACTGTTTTTT.

The gene calls are TRBV18 and TRBJ1-2; D remains ambiguous. Between the trimmed V and J ends, which lost 3 bases and 0 bases, there was a span of 14 bases. The CDR3 is 16 residues long. Germline V gene lookup returns CDR1 KGHSH and CDR2 LQKENI. CDR3: CASSPARGTPNYGYTF. The CDR3, as DNA: TGTGCCAGCTCACCTGCCCGCGGTACACCTAACTATGGCTACACCTTC.

J is TRBJ2-2 and V is TRBV4-1, with 8 bases fitting TRBD2. This CDR3 is built from 15 residues. Germline V CDR1 and CDR2: MGHRA, YSYEKL. The J segment lost 0 bases and the V segment lost 3 bases, leaving 0 bases of the junction unmatched. CDR3 loop: CASSQTSANTGELFF. In DNA form, the CDR3 reads TGCGCCAGCAGCCAGACTAGCGCGAACACCGGGGAGCTGTTTTTT.

The rearrangement joins TRBV5-6 to TRBJ2-7, with a weak D call TRBD1 (6 bases). The germline gives CDR1 SGHDT, CDR2 YYEEEE. V lost 5 bases to trimming and J lost 0 bases, with 12 bases between them. The CDR3 length is 14 residues. The CDR3 sequence is CASSRTASSYEQYV. Written as DNA, the CDR3 is TGTGCCAGCAGTCGGACAGCCAGCTCCTACGAGCAGTACGTC.

This clone was recorded a few times. DNA for the CDR3: TGTGCCAGCAGTTTGACCCGCGGGGCCGGGACCCGCAATCAGCCCCAGCATTTT. Its translation: CASSLTRGAGTRNQPQHF. The rearrangement uses TRBV27 and TRBJ1-5, with D possibly TRBD1 on 5 matching bases. Trimming left V 3 bases short and J 2 bases short, with 20 bases between. CDR3 length equals 18 residues. Germline CDR1 reads MNHEY; CDR2 reads SMNVEV (reference sequence).

The chain combines TRBV5-1 with TRBJ1-1, with 11 positions matching TRBD1. After removal of 4 bases from V and 4 bases from J, the junction contained 9 bases not matched to a gene. The V gene's germline CDR1 is SGHRS and CDR2 YFSETQ. There are 16 residues in the CDR3. The CDR3 spells CASSLSSGQGVTEAFF. In nucleotides, the CDR3 is TGCGCCAGCAGCCTCTCTTCGGGACAGGGGGTCACTGAAGCTTTCTTT.

The chain recombines TRBV28 with TRBJ1-1, with D uncertain. The germline V and J ends were trimmed by 6 bases and 3 bases, with 11 bases remaining between them. CDR3 length: 13 residues. The V gene's germline CDR1 is MDHEN and CDR2 SYDVKM. The CDR3 is CASSPATDTEAFF. CDR3 coding DNA: TGTGCCAGCAGCCCTGCTACTGACACTGAAGCTTTCTTT.

This clone was found a few times. The V call is TRBV5-1, the J call TRBJ2-2; 9 bases are a match to TRBD1. The CDR3 extends over 14 amino acids. Germline CDR1 SGHRS, CDR2 YFSETQ. With 0 bases clipped from V and 8 bases from J, the junction kept 2 bases outside the gene matches. CDR3: CASSLAQGAGELFF. The DNA of the CDR3 is TGCGCCAGCAGCTTGGCACAGGGGGCAGGGGAGCTGTTTTTT.

The rearrangement joins TRBV2 to TRBJ1-2, with 10 bases aligning to TRBD1. The germline V gene encodes CDR1 SNHLY and CDR2 FYNNEI. This CDR3 has 15 amino acids. V lost 6 bases and J lost 8; bases outside the gene matches: 12. CDR3 region: CASRGTGVQLYGYTF. CDR3 nucleotides: TGTGCCAGCAGGGGGACAGGGGTTCAGTTATACGGCTACACCTTC.

V usage is TRBV6-5 and J usage is TRBJ1-6, with 7 bases that match TRBD1. With 10 bases clipped from V and 14 bases from J, the junction kept 17 bases outside the gene matches. The CDR3 length is 14 residues. The V gene's germline CDR1 is MNHEY and CDR2 SVGAGI. The CDR3 DNA reads TGTGCCACAGCTCTGGGACAGCATGGTGAGGCCCTCCACTTT. It translates to CATALGQHGEALHF.

The J gene is TRBJ1-5, the V gene TRBV12-3 or TRBV12-4; D is possibly TRBD1 (6 bases). This CDR3 contains 12 residues. Between the trimmed V and J ends, which lost 5 bases and 6 bases, there was a span of 8 bases. The DNA for the CDR3 is TGTGCCAGCAGTAGACAGGTTCAGCCCCAGCATTTT. It translates to CASSRQVQPQHF.

J is TRBJ2-1 and V is TRBV7-6, with TRBD2 matching over 9 bases. The CDR3 length is 19 residues. The trim removed 5 bases at V and 3 bases at J, leaving 17 bases unmatched. Germline CDR1 is SGHVS and CDR2 is FNYEAQ. CDR3 residues: CASSPMRPSGGGGYNEQFF. The CDR3 DNA follows: TGTGCCAGCAGCCCGATGCGACCTAGCGGCGGGGGGGGCTACAATGAGCAGTTCTTC. Based on the CDR3 plus reference TRBV7-6 and TRBJ2-1, the full variable domain is GAGVSQSPRYKVTKRGQDVALRCDPISGHVSLYWYRQALGQGPEFLTYFNYEAQQDKSGLPNDRFSAERPEGSISTLTIQRTEQRDSAMYRCASSPMRPSGGGGYNEQFFGPGTRLTVL.

The chain employs TRBV5-1 and TRBJ1-3; D not certain. Germline V gene sequence: CDR1 SGHRS, CDR2 YFSETQ. The V gene lost 0 bases and the J gene lost 0 bases, with 13 bases spanning the gap. This CDR3 region has 17 residues. CDR3 coding DNA: TGCGCCAGCAGCTTGGAAGGCTCCGGGAGCTCTGGAAACACCATATATTTT. The encoded protein is CASSLEGSGSSGNTIYF. Full variable domain (remainder filled in from reference TRBV5-1 and TRBJ1-3): KAGVTQTPRYLIKTRGQQVTLSCSPISGHRSVSWYQQTPGQGLQFLFEYFSETQRNKGNFPGRFSGRQFSNSRSEMNVSTLELGDSALYLCASSLEGSGSSGNTIYFGEGSWLTVV.

This CDR3 is CASSLLRVGYNEQFF. The CDR3, as DNA: TGTGCCAGCAGCTTACTGCGGGTGGGGTACAATGAGCAGTTCTTC. This chain joins TRBV7-8 and TRBJ2-1; perhaps TRBD2 as D (5 bases). Trimming left V 2 bases short and J 4 bases short, with 12 bases between. The CDR3 has 15 amino acids. CDR1 is SGHVS, CDR2 FQNEAQ, per germline.

The J gene is TRBJ1-6, the V gene TRBV9; D call uncertain. Trimming shortened V by 3 bases and J by 6 bases, and 16 bases separated the two germline ends. The germline gives CDR1 SGDLS, CDR2 YYNGEE. This CDR3 region has 16 residues. The CDR3 nucleotides are TGTGCCAGCAGCGACCCCCGGGGAGGGATTAATTCACCCCTCCACTTT. It codes for CASSDPRGGINSPLHF.

This clone was observed once. The rearrangement joins TRBV6-4 to TRBJ1-2; no definite D call. Germline assignment: CDR1 MRHNA and CDR2 SNTAGT. Deletions cut 2 bases from V and 7 bases from J, with 11 bases between. The CDR3 is 13 residues long. As DNA, the CDR3 is TGTGCCAGCAGTGACGAGGGCAGAGGTGGCTACACCTTC. Translating gives CASSDEGRGGYTF.

The rearrangement links TRBV19 to TRBJ2-3; 14 nucleotides align to TRBD2. Germline V gene lookup returns CDR1 LNHDA and CDR2 SQIVND (reference sequence). The CDR3 covers 17 residues. The trim removed 7 bases at V and 2 bases at J, leaving 8 bases unmatched. The DNA for the CDR3 is TGTGCCAGTAAGGCGACTAGCGGGGGGGCCCCCACAGATACGCAGTATTTT. The encoded protein is CASKATSGGAPTDTQYF.

The V and J genes are TRBV18 and TRBJ1-2, with 8 nucleotides matching TRBD1. Germline V CDR1 and CDR2: KGHSH, LQKENI. The CDR3 is 18 amino acids. The V gene end was trimmed by 3 bases and the J gene end by 4 bases; junction bases not matched to a gene: 16. CDR3 sequence (DNA): TGTGCCAGCTCACCGACCAGGGGGCTGGGTACTGCCCGCTATGGCTACACCTTC. Translating it yields CASSPTRGLGTARYGYTF.

The V and J genes are TRBV10-3 and TRBJ2-1, with 9 bases fitting TRBD2. V was pared by 3 bases and J by 2 bases, with 5 bases of the junction left unmatched. CDR3 length: 16 residues. Germline lookup yields CDR1 ENHRY and CDR2 SYGVKD. The CDR3 protein is CAISEGSGGTYNEQFF. CDR3 coding DNA: TGTGCCATCAGTGAAGGGAGCGGGGGGACCTACAATGAGCAGTTCTTC.

This chain joins TRBV6-5 and TRBJ1-1; D not resolved. CDR3 size: 14 residues. Trimming took 2 bases from V and 1 from J, leaving 8 bases between them. Germline CDR1 reads MNHEY; CDR2 reads SVGAGI. CDR3 in amino acids: CASSYPGSNTEAFF. The DNA of the CDR3 is TGTGCCAGCAGTTACCCAGGTTCGAACACTGAAGCTTTCTTT.

This chain uses TRBV16 with TRBJ1-4; D is perhaps TRBD1 (5 bases). The CDR3 runs 16 residues. V was pared by 4 bases and J by 4 bases, with 16 bases between. Germline V lookup: CDR1 KGHSY, CDR2 FQNENV. The CDR3 DNA reads TGTGCCAGCAGCCTACAAACAGTCGGGGGTAATGAAAAACTGTTTTTT. Its protein product is CASSLQTVGGNEKLFF.

This chain connects TRBV20-1 to TRBJ1-4; 9 bases are a match to TRBD1. The CDR3 is 17 amino acids. CDR1 and CDR2 (germline): DFQATT, SNEGSKA (reference sequence). After removal of 3 bases from V and 1 base from J, the junction contained 9 bases not matched to a gene. CDR3 coding DNA: TGCAGTGCTAGTTCTAGACAGGGGGGACGAACTAATGAAAAACTGTTTTTT. It is translated as CSASSRQGGRTNEKLFF.